The 20 T cell receptor beta chains given below trace back to one sample, sequenced in a study of control samples from healthy donors and cancer patients. Measured with immunoSEQ multiplex PCR; TCRdb has only the in-frame clones, and not every one. The repertoire has 130,000 or so clones, 70% to 90% of them found once; the top ten carry 3.2%. Input material: blood. The receptors stem from a man aged 45-65 years in good health.

This clone occurred once. The chain is built from TRBV11-2 and TRBJ1-3, with no clear D. CDR1 is SGHAT and CDR2 is FQNNGV in the germline V gene. Trimming shortened V by 4 bases and J by 0 bases, and 10 bases separated the two germline ends. This CDR3 spans 15 amino acids. The CDR3 DNA is TGTGCCAGCAGCTCGGTAGGGAGCTCTGGAAACACCATATATTTT. Amino acids: CASSSVGSSGNTIYF.

The V and J genes are TRBV9 and TRBJ2-3, with D perhaps TRBD1 or TRBD2 (5 bases each). The germline V and J ends were trimmed by 4 bases and 4 bases, with 16 bases remaining between them. The V gene's germline CDR1 is SGDLS and CDR2 YYNGEE. This CDR3 spans 15 amino acids. CDR3 DNA sequence: TGTGCCAGCAGCCCGTTGCCGAGGGGCGCAGATACGCAGTATTTT. Its protein is CASSPLPRGADTQYF.

The J gene is TRBJ2-6, the V gene TRBV11-3, with D possibly being TRBD1 (6 bases). Germline CDR1 reads SGHNT; CDR2 reads YENEEA. This CDR3 is built from 15 residues. V was trimmed by 5 bases and J by 1 base, leaving 9 bases between them. CDR3 in amino acids: CASSATGSGANVLTF. For the CDR3, the DNA is TGTGCCAGCAGCGCAACAGGGTCTGGGGCCAACGTCCTGACTTTC.

This clone was picked up one time. The chain has TRBV7-9 and TRBJ2-5; D is uncertain. CDR1 and CDR2 (germline): SEHNR, FQNEAQ (reference sequence). Deletions cut 0 bases from V and 4 bases from J, with 9 bases between. The CDR3 is 14 amino acids. CDR3 protein: CASSLARTVETQYF. The CDR3 DNA is TGTGCCAGCAGCTTAGCCCGGACGGTAGAGACCCAGTACTTC.

The chain uses TRBV29-1 and TRBJ2-1; 8 bases line up with TRBD1. This CDR3 is built from 14 residues. Germline assignment: CDR1 SQVTM and CDR2 ANQGSEA. Trimming cost V 7 bases and J 10 bases; bases outside gene matches: 15. CDR3 region: CSARQIHSGGEQFF. The CDR3 region has the DNA TGCAGCGCCAGACAAATCCATTCAGGGGGCGAGCAGTTCTTC.

The chain carries TRBV6-2 or TRBV6-3 and TRBJ2-2; D unresolved. This CDR3 is built from 15 residues. Per the germline V gene, CDR1 is MNHEY and CDR2 is SVGEGT. Between the trimmed V and J ends, which lost 6 bases and 4 bases, there was a span of 15 bases. CDR3 DNA sequence: TGTGCCAGCAGCAAGACCGATTACCCCACCGGGGAGCTGTTTTTT. Translation gives CASSKTDYPTGELFF.

This rearrangement joins TRBV20-1 to TRBJ1-2; D is perhaps TRBD1 (5 bases). Trimming removed 7 bases at V and 6 bases at J, with 12 bases between. The germline gives CDR1 DFQATT, CDR2 SNEGSKA (reference sequence). This CDR3 region has 11 residues. The CDR3: CSVEWGDGYTF. For the CDR3, the DNA is TGCAGTGTAGAATGGGGGGATGGCTACACCTTC.

V and J are TRBV6-2 or TRBV6-3 and TRBJ1-5, with TRBD1 matching 8 bases. Germline-derived CDR1 and CDR2 are MNHEY and SVGEGT. This CDR3 region has 15 residues. The junction had 9 bases not matched to a gene; V was cut back by 5 bases and J by 6 bases. The CDR3 bases are TGTGCCAGCAGTAAAGGACAGGGTAGGAGTCAGCCCCAGCATTTT. Translated: CASSKGQGRSQPQHF.

A single count supports this clone. The chain carries TRBV6-5 and TRBJ1-1; possible D gene TRBD1, 5 bases. V shed 5 bases and J shed 7 bases, with 20 bases lying between them. CDR1 MNHEY and CDR2 SVGAGI come from the germline V gene. The CDR3 runs 15 residues. CDR3 in amino acids: CASSPNYSGPGEAFF. The CDR3, as DNA: TGTGCCAGCAGTCCGAACTACTCGGGGCCCGGTGAAGCTTTCTTT.

This clone has a single count. The rearrangement joins TRBV14 to TRBJ1-3, with D possibly being TRBD1 (6 bases). V dropped 5 bases and J dropped 0 bases, with 14 bases sitting between them. Per germline, CDR1 SGHDN and CDR2 FVKESK. The CDR3 is 16 amino acids. The CDR3 here is CASSTAGTLSGNTIYF. CDR3 DNA sequence: TGTGCCAGCAGCACGGCCGGGACACTCTCTGGAAACACCATATATTTT.

This clone was counted once. V is TRBV2 and J is TRBJ2-7, with 11 bases fitting TRBD2. The germline gives CDR1 SNHLY, CDR2 FYNNEI. The CDR3 has 13 amino acids. V was clipped by 6 bases and J by 11 bases; unmatched bases: 9. The CDR3 sequence: CASSGGLAAEEYF. The DNA for the CDR3 is TGTGCCAGCAGCGGGGGACTAGCGGCAGAGGAGTACTTC.

This clone was detected only once. The chain has TRBV15 and TRBJ2-7; no reliable D call. The germline V gene has CDR1 LNHNV and CDR2 YYDKDF (reference sequence). CDR3 size: 15 residues. Trimming removed 0 bases from V and 0 bases from J, with 9 bases in between. The CDR3 DNA reads as TGTGCCACCAGCAGAGAGCTAGGCGGCTCCTACGAGCAGTACTTC. It is translated as CATSRELGGSYEQYF.

This sequence joins TRBV30 and TRBJ1-1; 9 bases are a match to TRBD1. The CDR3 runs to 14 residues. Trimming at V came to 2 bases and at J to 6 bases, leaving 7 bases not matched to a gene. Germline CDR1 is GTSNPN and CDR2 is SVGIG (reference sequence). The CDR3 DNA reads as TGTGCCTGGAGTCAGGGACAGGGTTTTGCTGAAGCTTTCTTT. Translated, it gives CAWSQGQGFAEAFF.

CDR3 protein: CASSLRIARQTSTDTQYF. CDR3 sequence (DNA): TGTGCCAGCTCACTCAGAATAGCACGGCAAACTAGCACAGATACGCAGTATTTT. This chain joins TRBV18 and TRBJ2-3; unclear D gene. Trimming pared 4 bases from V and 0 bases from J, leaving 20 bases between. Germline V gene data show CDR1 as KGHSH and CDR2 as LQKENI. CDR3 size: 18 residues. The variable domain in full, completed from reference TRBV18 and TRBJ2-3, reads NAGVMQNPRHLVRRRGQEARLRCSPMKGHSHVYWYRQLPEEGLKFMVYLQKENIIDESGMPKERFSAEFPKEGPSILRIQQVVRGDSAAYFCASSLRIARQTSTDTQYFGPGTRLTVL.

The chain employs TRBV20-1 and TRBJ1-2; D might be TRBD1 (5 bases). The length of the CDR3 is 13 residues. V lost 3 bases and J 1 base, leaving 9 bases between the germline ends. The germline CDR1 and CDR2 sequences are DFQATT and SNEGSKA (reference sequence). The CDR3 sequence is CSASDSLNYGYTF. The DNA of the CDR3 is TGCAGTGCTAGTGACAGCCTTAACTATGGCTACACCTTC.

The J gene is TRBJ1-2, the V gene TRBV5-1; no reliable D call. Per the germline V gene, CDR1 is SGHRS and CDR2 is YFSETQ. This CDR3 spans 14 amino acids. Trimming shortened V by 0 bases and J by 1 base, and 7 bases separated the two germline ends. The CDR3 nucleotides are TGCGCCAGCAGCTTGGAGCCCAGTAACTATGGCTACACCTTC. This gives the protein CASSLEPSNYGYTF. The whole variable domain, filled in from reference TRBV5-1 and TRBJ1-2, reads KAGVTQTPRYLIKTRGQQVTLSCSPISGHRSVSWYQQTPGQGLQFLFEYFSETQRNKGNFPGRFSGRQFSNSRSEMNVSTLELGDSALYLCASSLEPSNYGYTFGSGTRLTVV.

This chain uses TRBV7-2 with TRBJ1-6, with TRBD1 identical over 7 bases. V was pared by 5 bases and J by 7 bases, with 8 bases of the junction left unmatched. This CDR3 region has 15 residues. Germline values: CDR1 SGHTA, CDR2 FQGNSA. The CDR3 DNA reads TGTGCCAGCAGCACCCGACAGGGCACCAATTCACCCCTCCACTTT. Residues: CASSTRQGTNSPLHF.

This clone was seen just once. The chain couples TRBV29-1 to TRBJ1-2; D is ambiguous. CDR3 length: 12 amino acids. The germline V gene has CDR1 SQVTM and CDR2 ANQGSEA. Trimming took off 3 bases at V and 1 base at J, with 6 bases between the two ends. The CDR3 DNA is TGCAGCGTTGAGCAGAATAACTATGGCTACACCTTC. This codes for CSVEQNNYGYTF. The whole variable domain, remainder taken from reference TRBV29-1 and TRBJ1-2, is SAVISQKPSRDICQRGTSLTIQCQVDSQVTMMFWYRQQPGQSLTLIATANQGSEATYESGFVIDKFPISRPNLTFSTLTVSNMSPEDSSIYLCSVEQNNYGYTFGSGTRLTVV.

The chain has TRBV6-4 and TRBJ2-5; 14 bases are shared with TRBD2. The J segment lost 9 bases and the V segment lost 3 bases, leaving 6 bases of the junction unmatched. CDR1 is MRHNA and CDR2 is SNTAGT in the germline V gene. CDR3 length: 15 residues. CDR3 region: CASSETSGGAAAQYF. As DNA, the CDR3 is TGTGCCAGCAGTGAGACTAGCGGGGGGGCCGCGGCCCAGTACTTC.

As for this clone: An end of the junction does not agree with germline; a read error may underlie this. This chain connects TRBV14 to TRBJ1-6; D unclear. From germline, CDR1 is SGHDN and CDR2 FVKESK. The CDR3 covers 14 residues. The CDR3 DNA follows: TGTGCCAGCAGCCAAGCGGGGAATAAATCACCCCTCCACTTT. Protein sequence: CASSQAGNKSPLHF.